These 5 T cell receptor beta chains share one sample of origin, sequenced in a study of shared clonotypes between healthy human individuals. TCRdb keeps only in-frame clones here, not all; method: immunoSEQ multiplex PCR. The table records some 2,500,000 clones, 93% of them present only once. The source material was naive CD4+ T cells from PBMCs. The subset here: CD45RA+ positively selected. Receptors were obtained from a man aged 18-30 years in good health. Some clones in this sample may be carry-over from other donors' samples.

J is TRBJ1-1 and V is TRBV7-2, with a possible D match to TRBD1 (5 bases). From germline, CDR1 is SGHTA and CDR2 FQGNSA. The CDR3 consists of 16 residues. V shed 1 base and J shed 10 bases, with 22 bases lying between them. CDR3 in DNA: TGTGCCAGCAGCTTAGGGCGGTTTGGAGGGGCGGAAAGAGCTTTCTTT. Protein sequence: CASSLGRFGGAERAFF.

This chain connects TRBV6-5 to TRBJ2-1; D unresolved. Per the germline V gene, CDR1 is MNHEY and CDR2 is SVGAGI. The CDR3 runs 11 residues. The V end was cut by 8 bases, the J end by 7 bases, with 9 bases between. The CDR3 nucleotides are TGTGCCAGCGCCTTGATGAATGAGCAGTTCTTC. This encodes CASALMNEQFF.

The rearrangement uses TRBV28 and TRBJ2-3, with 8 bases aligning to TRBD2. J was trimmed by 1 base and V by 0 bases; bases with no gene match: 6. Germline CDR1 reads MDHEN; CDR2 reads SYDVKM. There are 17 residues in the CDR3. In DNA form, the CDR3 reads TGTGCCAGCAGTTTATGGACCTTAGCGGGGCGCACAGATACGCAGTATTTT. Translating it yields CASSLWTLAGRTDTQYF.

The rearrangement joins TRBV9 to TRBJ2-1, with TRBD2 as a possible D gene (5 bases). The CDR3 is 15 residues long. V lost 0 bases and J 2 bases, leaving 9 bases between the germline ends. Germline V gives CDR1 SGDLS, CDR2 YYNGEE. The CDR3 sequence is CASSVEAEAYNEQFF. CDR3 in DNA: TGTGCCAGCAGCGTAGAAGCGGAAGCCTACAATGAGCAGTTCTTC.

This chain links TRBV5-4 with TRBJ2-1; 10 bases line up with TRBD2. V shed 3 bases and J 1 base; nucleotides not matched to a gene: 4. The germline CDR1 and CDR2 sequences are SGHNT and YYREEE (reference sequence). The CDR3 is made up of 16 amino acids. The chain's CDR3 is CASSSLAGVSYNEQFF. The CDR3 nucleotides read TGTGCCAGCAGCTCCCTAGCGGGAGTGTCCTACAATGAGCAGTTCTTC.